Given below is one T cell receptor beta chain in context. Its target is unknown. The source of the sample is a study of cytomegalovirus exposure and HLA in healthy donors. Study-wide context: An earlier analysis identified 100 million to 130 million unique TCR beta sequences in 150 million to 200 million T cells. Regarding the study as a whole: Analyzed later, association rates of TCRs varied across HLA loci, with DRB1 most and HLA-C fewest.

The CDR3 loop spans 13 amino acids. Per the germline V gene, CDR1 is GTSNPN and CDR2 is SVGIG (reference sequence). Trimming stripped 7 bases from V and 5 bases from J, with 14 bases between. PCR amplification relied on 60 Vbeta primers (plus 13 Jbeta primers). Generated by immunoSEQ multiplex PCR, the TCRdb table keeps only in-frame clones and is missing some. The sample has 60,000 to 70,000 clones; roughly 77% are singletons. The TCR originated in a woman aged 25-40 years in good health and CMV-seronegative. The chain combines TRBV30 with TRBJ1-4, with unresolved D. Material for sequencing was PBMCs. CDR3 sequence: CASRSGENEKLFF. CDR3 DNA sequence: TGTGCCTCTCGGTCCGGGGAGAATGAAAAACTGTTTTTT.